These 25 T cell receptor beta chains originate from one sample sequenced in a study of graft-versus-host responses after intestinal transplantation. Generated by immunoSEQ multiplex PCR, the TCRdb table keeps only in-frame clones and is missing some. The sample carries fewer than 110,000 clones, about 87% recorded once. These receptors have no identified antigens. The source was unstimulated CD4+ T cells sorted from spleen or lymph node cells, collected before transplant. Every receptor here comes from a human donor who was the organ donor for an intestinal transplant.

The chain uses TRBV2 and TRBJ2-2; 12 nucleotides agree with TRBD2. The CDR3 consists of 16 residues. Germline-derived CDR1 and CDR2 are SNHLY and FYNNEI. The ends lost 4 bases at V and 3 bases at J; junction bases unmatched: 3. CDR3 residues: CASSGLAGGYTGELFF. The CDR3 DNA reads as TGTGCCAGCAGTGGGCTAGCGGGGGGGTACACCGGGGAGCTGTTTTTT.

As regards this clone: Other DNA sequences in this sample translate to the same CDR3. The chain joins TRBV10-2 to TRBJ2-5; D gene ambiguous. Trimming shortened V by 5 bases and J by 1 base, and 5 bases separated the two germline ends. This CDR3 is 12 amino acids long. Germline lookup yields CDR1 WSHSY and CDR2 SAAADI. This CDR3 is CASSSLQETQYF. The CDR3, as DNA: TGCGCCAGCAGTAGCCTCCAAGAGACCCAGTACTTC.

The chain has TRBV14 and TRBJ2-1; 8 bases agree with TRBD2. Germline V lookup: CDR1 SGHDN, CDR2 FVKESK. Unmatched junction bases numbered 7, after V lost 8 bases and J lost 4 bases. The CDR3 length is 14 residues. CDR3 in amino acids: CASGRSGGYNEQFF. The CDR3 DNA reads as TGTGCCAGCGGGAGGAGCGGGGGTTACAATGAGCAGTTCTTC. Together with reference TRBV14 and TRBJ2-1, the CDR3 gives the full variable domain: EAGVTQFPSHSVIEKGQTVTLRCDPISGHDNLYWYRRVMGKEIKFLLHFVKESKQDESGMPNNRFLAERTGGTYSTLKVQPAELEDSGVYFCASGRSGGYNEQFFGPGTRLTVL.

The V gene is TRBV11-2, the J gene TRBJ1-2; D is undetermined. CDR1 SGHAT and CDR2 FQNNGV come from the germline V gene. V lost 0 bases to trimming and J lost 1 base, with 6 bases between them. The CDR3 covers 14 residues. The CDR3 sequence is CASSLDWDNYGYTF. CDR3 in DNA: TGTGCCAGCAGCTTAGACTGGGATAACTATGGCTACACCTTC. The full variable domain, completed using reference TRBV11-2 and TRBJ1-2, is EAGVAQSPRYKIIEKRQSVAFWCNPISGHATLYWYQQILGQGPKLLIQFQNNGVVDDSQLPKDRFSAERLKGVDSTLKIQPAKLEDSAVYLCASSLDWDNYGYTFGSGTRLTVV.

Points on this clone: Other DNA sequences from this sample encode an identical CDR3 as well. The rearrangement links TRBV7-3 to TRBJ2-3, with TRBD2 matching over 12 bases. The germline CDR1 and CDR2 sequences are SGHTA and FQGTGA. With 0 bases clipped from V and 4 bases from J, the junction kept 2 bases outside the gene matches. The CDR3 is 16 residues long. DNA of the CDR3: TGTGCCAGCAGCTTAACCCCTAGCGGGGGGGCAGATACGCAGTATTTT. It codes for CASSLTPSGGADTQYF.

The V and J genes are TRBV7-2 and TRBJ1-2; 9 bases match TRBD1. Germline V gene sequence: CDR1 SGHTA, CDR2 FQGNSA. J was trimmed by 8 bases and V by 4 bases; bases with no gene match: 11. CDR3 size: 15 residues. This CDR3 reads CASSYEGQGGGGYTF. The CDR3 DNA reads as TGTGCCAGCAGCTACGAGGGACAGGGAGGAGGAGGCTACACCTTC.

The chain has TRBV7-9 and TRBJ1-2, with 8 bases aligning to TRBD1. Germline V lookup: CDR1 SEHNR, CDR2 FQNEAQ (reference sequence). V was clipped by 4 bases and J by 1 base; unmatched bases: 11. CDR3 length equals 17 residues. In DNA, the CDR3 is TGTGCCAGCAGCTCATTGACAGGGGCTTCCGTTAACTATGGCTACACCTTC. Translating it yields CASSSLTGASVNYGYTF.

The V gene is TRBV19, the J gene TRBJ1-2; D gene unclear. From germline, CDR1 is LNHDA and CDR2 SQIVND (reference sequence). The CDR3 length is 13 residues. Trimming stripped 5 bases from V and 2 bases from J, with 9 bases between. DNA of the CDR3: TGTGCCAGTAGTCAAAGGGCGAACTATGGCTACACCTTC. Residues: CASSQRANYGYTF.

The V and J genes are TRBV2 and TRBJ1-1; unclear D gene. CDR1 is SNHLY and CDR2 is FYNNEI in the germline V gene. CDR3 length: 16 amino acids. Trimming shortened V by 7 bases and J by 0 bases, and 18 bases separated the two germline ends. The CDR3 DNA reads TGTGCCAGCAAGAAGGCGCAGAACGACATGAACACTGAAGCTTTCTTT. Translating gives CASKKAQNDMNTEAFF.

The J gene is TRBJ2-2, the V gene TRBV6-5, with a weak D call TRBD1 (5 bases). Germline V gene data show CDR1 as MNHEY and CDR2 as SVGAGI. Trimming took off 7 bases at V and 9 bases at J, with 15 bases between the two ends. This CDR3 is built from 13 residues. The CDR3 coding sequence is TGTGCCAGCATAGGACCAGGGCAAAGGGAGCTGTTTTTT. It yields the protein CASIGPGQRELFF.

The CDR3 region is CASSSLAGGVDTQYF. DNA of the CDR3: TGTGCCAGCAGTTCCCTAGCGGGGGGCGTGGATACGCAGTATTTT. This chain joins TRBV6-4 and TRBJ2-3; 11 positions agree with TRBD2. Germline-derived CDR1 and CDR2 are MRHNA and SNTAGT. The V segment lost 5 bases and the J segment 6 bases; nucleotides outside the gene matches: 7. This CDR3 has 15 amino acids.

For the CDR3, the DNA is TGCGCCAGCAGCCAAGGCGGAGCGGGGGCTATTACCCAAGAGACCCAGTACTTC. This sequence encodes CASSQGGAGAITQETQYF. The V gene is TRBV4-1, the J gene TRBJ2-5; TRBD2 agrees at 8 bases. Germline CDR1 and CDR2: MGHRA and YSYEKL. The CDR3 is 18 amino acids. J was trimmed by 1 base and V by 1 base; bases with no gene match: 11.

The chain recombines TRBV4-1 with TRBJ2-3; tentatively, D is TRBD2 (6 bases). Per germline, CDR1 MGHRA and CDR2 YSYEKL. CDR3 length: 14 residues. Trimming removed 2 bases at V and 3 bases at J, with 9 bases between. CDR3 sequence reads: CASSQKGGTDTQYF. Here the CDR3 DNA reads TGCGCCAGCAGCCAAAAAGGAGGGACAGATACGCAGTATTTT.

This sequence joins TRBV29-1 and TRBJ1-1, with D unresolved. V lost 3 bases to trimming and J lost 1 base, with 6 bases between them. The germline V gene encodes CDR1 SQVTM and CDR2 ANQGSEA. The CDR3 is 12 amino acids. The CDR3 protein is CSVEAENTEAFF. The CDR3 nucleotides read TGCAGCGTTGAGGCCGAGAACACTGAAGCTTTCTTT.

This clone was counted a few times. The chain joins TRBV29-1 to TRBJ2-2; 9 positions match TRBD1. The CDR3 length is 15 residues. V shed 5 bases and J 5 bases; nucleotides not matched to a gene: 9. Germline loops: CDR1 SQVTM, CDR2 ANQGSEA. CDR3 bases: TGCAGCGTTCGCCGGGACAGGGTGTTGACCGGGGAGCTGTTTTTT. Amino acids: CSVRRDRVLTGELFF.

The gene calls are TRBV25-1 and TRBJ2-5; TRBD1 matches 8 bases. Trimming at V came to 6 bases and at J to 5 bases, leaving 11 bases not matched to a gene. Germline lookup yields CDR1 MGHDK and CDR2 SYGVNS. The CDR3 has 15 amino acids. DNA for the CDR3: TGTGCCAGCAGCAAAGCAGGGGGCCGGTCGGAGACCCAGTACTTC. Its translation is CASSKAGGRSETQYF.

The V gene is TRBV5-1, the J gene TRBJ2-2; 9 nucleotides align to TRBD2. This CDR3 spans 19 amino acids. Unmatched junction bases numbered 16, after V lost 2 bases and J lost 5 bases. Germline V lookup: CDR1 SGHRS, CDR2 YFSETQ. For the CDR3, the DNA is TGCGCCAGCAGCTTCGCCCCAATTAAAGCGGGGGGCGTAACCGGGGAGCTGTTTTTT. This sequence encodes CASSFAPIKAGGVTGELFF.

The chain employs TRBV4-1 and TRBJ2-5; no clear D gene. The V end was cut by 4 bases, the J end by 4 bases, with 16 bases between. The CDR3 consists of 15 residues. In germline, CDR1 is MGHRA, CDR2 YSYEKL. The CDR3 region is CASSPSRVDAETQYF. CDR3 bases: TGCGCCAGCAGCCCCTCCCGAGTCGACGCAGAGACCCAGTACTTC.

This chain uses TRBV13 with TRBJ2-3; TRBD1 aligns across 7 bases. This CDR3 is 16 amino acids long. After removal of 3 bases from V and 1 base from J, the junction contained 7 bases not matched to a gene. From germline, CDR1 is PRHDT and CDR2 FYEKMQ (reference sequence). CDR3 residues: CASSLRRTGRTDTQYF. The DNA for the CDR3 is TGTGCCAGCAGCTTGCGAAGGACAGGTCGCACAGATACGCAGTATTTT. Full variable domain (outside the CDR3, taken from reference TRBV13 and TRBJ2-3): AAGVIQSPRHLIKEKRETATLKCYPIPRHDTVYWYQQGPGQDPQFLISFYEKMQSDKGSIPDRFSAQQFSDYHSELNMSSLELGDSALYFCASSLRRTGRTDTQYFGPGTRLTVL.

CDR3 residues: CASSYDSPRYNEQFF. Written as DNA, the CDR3 is TGCGCCAGCAGTTATGACAGCCCGCGTTACAATGAGCAGTTCTTC. The rearrangement uses TRBV5-1 and TRBJ2-1; weak D call: TRBD1 (5 bases). Germline values: CDR1 SGHRS, CDR2 YFSETQ. The ends were cut back, 5 bases at V and 4 bases at J, with 16 bases in the middle. This CDR3 has 15 amino acids. The full variable domain, in which reference TRBV5-1 and TRBJ2-1 provide the parts outside the CDR3, is KAGVTQTPRYLIKTRGQQVTLSCSPISGHRSVSWYQQTPGQGLQFLFEYFSETQRNKGNFPGRFSGRQFSNSRSEMNVSTLELGDSALYLCASSYDSPRYNEQFFGPGTRLTVL.

V and J are TRBV5-1 and TRBJ2-2; possible D gene TRBD2, 7 bases. This CDR3 spans 16 amino acids. Trimming stripped 3 bases from V and 0 bases from J, with 12 bases between. Germline CDR1 and CDR2: SGHRS and YFSETQ. In nucleotides, the CDR3 is TGCGCCAGCAGCTGGGGGGGCGGTTCGAACACCGGGGAGCTGTTTTTT. Translating it yields CASSWGGGSNTGELFF.

As for this clone: The identical CDR3 is also encoded by other nucleotide sequences in the sample. The chain employs TRBV11-3 and TRBJ2-3; a possible D gene is TRBD2 (5 bases). Germline-derived CDR1 and CDR2 are SGHNT and YENEEA. V was trimmed by 5 bases and J by 6 bases, leaving 21 bases between them. The CDR3 runs 16 residues. CDR3 sequence: CASSLQRIRRTDTQYF. CDR3 DNA sequence: TGTGCCAGCAGCCTCCAGCGGATCCGACGGACGGATACGCAGTATTTT.

The V and J genes are TRBV18 and TRBJ1-3; D is uncertain. Germline CDR1 KGHSH, CDR2 LQKENI. The V end lost 6 bases, the J end lost 8 bases, and 14 bases lay between the germline ends. This CDR3 spans 13 amino acids. CDR3 protein: CASSLGRSDTIYF. CDR3 DNA: TGTGCCAGCTCCCTCGGAAGGAGCGACACCATATATTTT.

The CDR3 bases are TGCGCCAGCAGCCCCGGACTAGCGGGGGCGCCGGGCAATGAGCAGTTCTTC. Amino acid sequence: CASSPGLAGAPGNEQFF. V usage is TRBV5-1 and J usage is TRBJ2-1, with 13 bases lining up with TRBD2. CDR1 is SGHRS and CDR2 is YFSETQ in the germline V gene. The CDR3 is 17 residues long. With 4 bases clipped from V and 6 bases from J, the junction kept 10 bases outside the gene matches.

The V gene is TRBV5-1, the J gene TRBJ1-5; 10 positions agree with TRBD1. The CDR3 is 15 residues long. Germline loops: CDR1 SGHRS, CDR2 YFSETQ. Unmatched junction bases numbered 4, after V lost 4 bases and J lost 3 bases. CDR3 bases: TGCGCCAGCAGCGCCGGGACAGGGGACAATCAGCCCCAGCATTTT. The encoded protein is CASSAGTGDNQPQHF.